This passage covers 18 T cell receptor beta chains from one sample sequenced in a study of T cell responses to AZD1222 COVID-19 vaccine. Using immunoSEQ multiplex PCR, the repertoire was profiled, and TCRdb retains in-frame clones only, with some absent. The sample contains about 75,000 clones, around 88% of which appear only once. Sample: peripheral blood, taken 28 days after the second dose of the MenACWY control vaccine. Every receptor here comes from an adult who received the MenACWY meningococcal vaccine as a control.

Here the CDR3 reads CASSQRQGNSYGYTF. CDR3 nucleotide sequence: TGTGCCAGCAGCCAAAGACAGGGGAATTCCTATGGCTACACCTTC. This rearrangement joins TRBV7-2 to TRBJ1-2, with 8 bases lining up with TRBD1. Germline V gives CDR1 SGHTA, CDR2 FQGNSA. V shed 5 bases and J 4 bases; nucleotides not matched to a gene: 9. CDR3 length: 15 residues.

The chain uses TRBV6-1 and TRBJ2-7; D ambiguous. This CDR3 has 14 residues. CDR1 is MNHNS, CDR2 SASEGT, per germline. V was clipped by 0 bases and J by 3 bases, with 9 bases between them. The CDR3 here is CASSEADDGYEQYF. CDR3 bases: TGTGCCAGCAGTGAAGCAGATGACGGCTACGAGCAGTACTTC.

The chain has TRBV3-1 (or the pseudogene TRBV3-2) and TRBJ1-1, with D maybe TRBD1 (6 bases). The CDR3 has 14 residues. V dropped 3 bases and J dropped 4 bases, with 12 bases sitting between them. From germline, CDR1 is LGHDT and CDR2 YNNKEL (reference sequence). CDR3 in amino acids: CASSHTGSSTEAFF. Here the CDR3 DNA reads TGTGCCAGCAGCCACACAGGGTCGTCCACTGAAGCTTTCTTT.

The chain has TRBV7-2 and TRBJ2-5; D gene ambiguous. Trimming shortened V by 2 bases and J by 0 bases, and 4 bases separated the two germline ends. The CDR3 totals 13 residues. CDR1 and CDR2 from the germline V gene are SGHTA and FQGNSA. CDR3 sequence (DNA): TGTGCCAGCAGCTTAAGAGACCAAGAGACCCAGTACTTC. Translated, it gives CASSLRDQETQYF.

This CDR3 is CASSPTGSGDYEQYF. In DNA form, the CDR3 reads TGTGCCAGCAGCCCAACAGGGTCAGGGGACTACGAGCAGTACTTC. The rearrangement links TRBV28 to TRBJ2-7; tentative D call: TRBD1 (6 bases). V dropped 6 bases and J dropped 3 bases, with 18 bases sitting between them. Germline CDR1 MDHEN, CDR2 SYDVKM. The CDR3 is 15 residues long.

The chain has TRBV6-4 and TRBJ1-2; 10 positions match TRBD1. V dropped 6 bases and J dropped 5; count of bases not matched to a gene: 6. The length of the CDR3 is 14 residues. Per the germline V gene, CDR1 is MRHNA and CDR2 is SNTAGT. CDR3 nucleotide sequence: TGTGCCAGCAGGGGGACAGGGGACATGTATGGCTACACCTTC. Translation gives CASRGTGDMYGYTF.

The chain links TRBV19 to TRBJ1-1; weak D call: TRBD1 (6 bases). Germline CDR1 reads LNHDA; CDR2 reads SQIVND (reference sequence). CDR3 size: 14 residues. V was cut by 5 bases and J by 2 bases, with 12 bases left in between. As DNA, the CDR3 is TGTGCCAGTAGTTTAGGACAGTATAACACTGAAGCTTTCTTT. Translation gives CASSLGQYNTEAFF.

The chain links TRBV3-1 (or the pseudogene TRBV3-2) to TRBJ1-5; 8 positions match TRBD1. Trimming at V came to 9 bases and at J to 4 bases, leaving 5 bases not matched to a gene. CDR3 length: 13 amino acids. CDR1 and CDR2 (germline): LGHDT, YNNKEL (reference sequence). CDR3 nucleotides: TGTGCCAGAAAGACAGGGGTTAATCAGCCCCAGCATTTT. Its protein product is CARKTGVNQPQHF.

This chain links TRBV5-1 with TRBJ2-2; D is uncertain. The CDR3 has 15 amino acids. Per germline, CDR1 SGHRS and CDR2 YFSETQ. With 1 base removed from V and 1 base from J, the gap between germline ends came to 8 bases. CDR3 loop: CASSLLILNTGELFF. In nucleotides, the CDR3 is TGCGCCAGCAGCTTGTTAATATTGAACACCGGGGAGCTGTTTTTT.

Written as DNA, the CDR3 is TGTGCCAGCAGTGATGGGGACAGGGGATTCTATGGCTACACCTTC. It encodes CASSDGDRGFYGYTF. This rearrangement joins TRBV6-1 to TRBJ1-2; 10 bases are a match to TRBD1. This CDR3 contains 15 residues. J was trimmed by 4 bases and V by 3 bases; bases with no gene match: 5. From germline, CDR1 is MNHNS and CDR2 SASEGT.

This sequence joins TRBV25-1 and TRBJ1-2; TRBD1 aligns across 8 bases. With 8 bases clipped from V and 3 bases from J, the junction kept 8 bases outside the gene matches. The CDR3 totals 14 residues. CDR1 is MGHDK and CDR2 is SYGVNS in the germline V gene. The CDR3 bases are TGTGCCAGCGGTTGGACAGGGCTAGACTATGGCTACACCTTC. This translates into CASGWTGLDYGYTF.

In this sample, this clone turned up a few times. The gene calls are TRBV7-9 and TRBJ2-3; possible D gene TRBD1, 6 bases. CDR3 length equals 14 residues. V lost 5 bases and J 2 bases, leaving 11 bases between the germline ends. Per the germline V gene, CDR1 is SEHNR and CDR2 is FQNEAQ (reference sequence). Here the CDR3 reads CASSPDSNTDTQYF. The CDR3 DNA is TGTGCCAGCAGCCCGGACAGTAACACAGATACGCAGTATTTT. The variable domain in full, with the rest retrieved from reference TRBV7-9 and TRBJ2-3, is DTGVSQNPRHKITKRGQNVTFRCDPISEHNRLYWYRQTLGQGPEFLTYFQNEAQLEKSRLLSDRFSAERPKGSFSTLEIQRTEQGDSAMYLCASSPDSNTDTQYFGPGTRLTVL.

V usage is TRBV6-5 and J usage is TRBJ1-1; 7 bases fit TRBD1. This CDR3 spans 14 amino acids. Germline CDR1 MNHEY, CDR2 SVGAGI. The V gene end was trimmed by 2 bases and the J gene end by 5 bases; junction bases not matched to a gene: 5. The CDR3: CASSYEAGGTEAFF. The CDR3 coding sequence is TGTGCCAGCAGTTACGAGGCAGGGGGGACTGAAGCTTTCTTT.

The chain recombines TRBV30 with TRBJ1-6; D possibly corresponds to TRBD1 (5 bases). The germline gives CDR1 GTSNPN, CDR2 SVGIG (reference sequence). The CDR3 consists of 15 residues. V lost 3 bases, J lost 6 bases, and 15 bases lay in between. Here the CDR3 reads CAWSLAGELNSPLHF. CDR3 DNA: TGTGCCTGGAGCCTAGCGGGGGAGCTTAATTCACCCCTCCACTTT. The entire variable domain, with the rest obtained from reference TRBV30 and TRBJ1-6, is as follows: SQTIHQWPATLVQPVGSPLSLECTVEGTSNPNLYWYRQAAGRGLQLLFYSVGIGQISSEVPQNLSASRPQDRQFILSSKKLLLSDSGFYLCAWSLAGELNSPLHFGNGTRLTVT.

The CDR3, as DNA: TGTGCCAGCAGGGCAGGGTTCATGAACACTGAAGCTTTCTTT. Translation: CASRAGFMNTEAFF. The chain combines TRBV6-6 with TRBJ1-1, with a tentative D call TRBD1 (5 bases). CDR1 is MNHNY and CDR2 is SVGAGI in the germline V gene (reference sequence). The CDR3 is 14 amino acids. Trimming shortened V by 6 bases and J by 0 bases, and 11 bases separated the two germline ends.

The chain joins TRBV6-5 to TRBJ1-1; the match to TRBD1 covers 9 bases. V was pared by 5 bases and J by 4 bases, with 5 bases of the junction left unmatched. Per germline, CDR1 MNHEY and CDR2 SVGAGI. The CDR3 totals 14 residues. The CDR3 here is CASSPGQGGTEAFF. The CDR3, as DNA: TGTGCCAGCAGTCCGGGACAGGGCGGCACTGAAGCTTTCTTT.

The chain couples TRBV10-3 to TRBJ1-6; 7 bases fit TRBD1. Germline trimming cut 9 bases from V and 7 bases from J; bases unmatched to any gene: 6. Germline V gives CDR1 ENHRY, CDR2 SYGVKD. The CDR3 is made up of 13 amino acids. As DNA, the CDR3 is TGTGCCATTGCGACAGGGATGAATTCACCCCTCCACTTT. This codes for CAIATGMNSPLHF.

The chain combines TRBV5-1 with TRBJ2-7, with D maybe TRBD2 (7 bases). CDR1 and CDR2 from the germline V gene are SGHRS and YFSETQ. This CDR3 region has 15 residues. The V end was cut by 3 bases, the J end by 5 bases, with 18 bases between. This CDR3 is CASSSTLQGGDEQYF. The CDR3 bases are TGCGCCAGCAGCTCAACGTTACAGGGAGGGGACGAGCAGTACTTC.